A single sample is the source of the 2 T cell receptor beta chains below, sequenced in a study of T-cell reconstitution after alpha-beta-depleted transplantation in children. Preparation of the TCRbeta library was carried out with unique molecular identifiers. From the PCR reads, TCRdb called clonotypes with MiXCR, one entry per CDR3 protein. Of hundreds of thousands of distinct CDR3 sequences in the sample, around 7.8% are singletons; the top ten hold under 8%. The sample here was PBMCs, mostly from graft donor cells, taken 180 days after TCRalphabeta/CD19-depleted stem cell transplant. Source of these receptors: a male patient younger than 18 who had a stem cell transplant for acute lymphoblastic leukemia, so the T cells may come from the graft donor.

This clonotype showed up many times. V gene TRBV23-1 combines with J gene TRBJ1-2; D is unclear. TRBV23-1 qualifies as an ORF whose function is uncertain. The CDR3 sequence is 14 residues long. Trimming removed 11 bases at V and 1 base at J, with 17 bases between. This CDR3 is CALQYFTINYGYTF. CDR3 coding DNA: TGCGCCCTCCAATACTTTACAATTAACTATGGCTACACCTTC.

In its sample, this clonotype was seen a few times. This chain joins TRBV6-1 and TRBJ1-6; tentative D call: TRBD1 (5 bases). The CDR3 has 16 residues. Trimming shortened V by 7 bases and J by 1 base, and 14 bases separated the two germline ends. Germline assignment: CDR1 MNHNS and CDR2 SASEGT. CDR3 residues: CASKKTAGSYNSPLHF. The CDR3 DNA sequence: TGTGCCAGCAAAAAGACAGCCGGATCCTATAATTCACCCCTCCACTTT.